Shown below are 13 T cell receptor beta chains from a single sample sequenced in a study of cytomegalovirus exposure and HLA in healthy donors. The PCR ran on 60 Vbeta and 13 Jbeta primers. TCRdb's table, derived via immunoSEQ multiplex PCR, lists solely in-frame clones and lacks some. The data show about 120,000 clones, over 75% seen once. The sequenced material came from PBMCs. Receptor source: a man between 18 and 35 years old in good health and CMV-seropositive.

Worth noting for this clone: This sample includes further DNA sequences coding for the same CDR3. The genes are TRBV5-1 and TRBJ2-3, with TRBD1 matching 10 bases. This CDR3 is 14 amino acids long. The germline V gene has CDR1 SGHRS and CDR2 YFSETQ. Trimming at V came to 4 bases and at J to 3 bases, leaving 2 bases not matched to a gene. CDR3 DNA sequence: TGCGCCAGCAGCCCGGGACAGGGGACAGATACGCAGTATTTT. This codes for CASSPGQGTDTQYF. Together with reference TRBV5-1 and TRBJ2-3, the CDR3 gives the full variable domain: KAGVTQTPRYLIKTRGQQVTLSCSPISGHRSVSWYQQTPGQGLQFLFEYFSETQRNKGNFPGRFSGRQFSNSRSEMNVSTLELGDSALYLCASSPGQGTDTQYFGPGTRLTVL.

The V gene is TRBV10-3, the J gene TRBJ2-4; the match to TRBD2 covers 7 bases. The length of the CDR3 is 15 residues. The V segment lost 3 bases and the J segment 3 bases; nucleotides outside the gene matches: 5. CDR1 ENHRY and CDR2 SYGVKD come from the germline V gene. DNA of the CDR3: TGTGCCATCAGTGACAGGGCGGGGGTCAAAAACATTCAGTACTTC. Encoded protein: CAISDRAGVKNIQYF.

The V and J genes are TRBV28 and TRBJ2-5; 7 nucleotides agree with TRBD2. The DNA end lines up better with TRBJ2-7; the J call may be wrong. Germline lookup yields CDR1 MDHEN and CDR2 SYDVKM. The CDR3 runs to 16 residues. The CDR3 protein is CASSLTVRDYAGEQYF. CDR3 DNA sequence: TGTGCCAGCAGTTTAACGGTCCGGGACTATGCCGGCGAGCAGTACTTC.

In regard to this clone: The junction differs from germline at one of its ends, possibly a read error. This chain connects TRBV7-7 to TRBJ2-7, with TRBD2 matching 11 bases. The CDR3 spans 15 residues. Germline V gene lookup returns CDR1 SSHAT and CDR2 FNYEAQ (reference sequence). CDR3 coding DNA: TGTGCTAGCAGCCCCCTAGCGGGAGGCTCCTACGAGCAGTACTTC. As protein: CASSPLAGGSYEQYF.

The chain joins TRBV28 to TRBJ1-2, with D possibly matching TRBD1 (6 bases). The V and J ends lost 4 bases and 6 bases respectively, with 9 bases between them. Per germline, CDR1 MDHEN and CDR2 SYDVKM. The CDR3 loop spans 12 amino acids. CDR3: CASSSGGDGYTF. The CDR3 coding sequence is TGTGCCAGCAGTTCGGGGGGCGATGGCTACACCTTC.

The CDR3 spells CASRDRNEQYF. In DNA, the CDR3 is TGTGCCAGCAGGGACAGAAACGAGCAGTACTTC. The J gene is TRBJ2-7, the V gene TRBV6-1; a possible D gene is TRBD1 (6 bases). The length of the CDR3 is 11 residues. CDR1 is MNHNS, CDR2 SASEGT, per germline. With 6 bases removed from V and 5 bases from J, the gap between germline ends came to 8 bases.

The chain employs TRBV4-2 and TRBJ2-1, with 10 nucleotides matching TRBD2. This CDR3 contains 16 residues. V dropped 4 bases and J dropped 10; count of bases not matched to a gene: 13. CDR1 and CDR2 (germline): LGHNA, YNFKEQ. CDR3 residues: CASSRDPGTSALEQFF. The CDR3 nucleotides read TGTGCCAGCAGCCGAGATCCCGGGACTAGCGCTTTGGAGCAGTTCTTC.

The chain recombines TRBV5-5 with TRBJ2-7; the match to TRBD1 covers 7 bases. CDR1 is SGHKS, CDR2 YYEKEE, per germline (reference sequence). The ends lost 4 bases at V and 1 base at J; junction bases unmatched: 2. The CDR3 totals 13 residues. CDR3 in amino acids: CASSPGQSYEQYF. The DNA for the CDR3 is TGTGCCAGCAGCCCGGGACAGTCCTACGAGCAGTACTTC.

This chain links TRBV6-1 with TRBJ1-5; D gene ambiguous. V was pared by 4 bases and J by 6 bases, with 13 bases between. The CDR3 loop spans 14 amino acids. Germline CDR1 MNHNS, CDR2 SASEGT. The CDR3 region is CASSVWEGSQPQHF. Here the CDR3 DNA reads TGTGCCAGCAGTGTGTGGGAGGGCTCTCAGCCCCAGCATTTT.

The chain joins TRBV27 to TRBJ2-7; D may be TRBD2 (5 bases). Germline values: CDR1 MNHEY, CDR2 SMNVEV (reference sequence). This CDR3 contains 14 residues. Deletions cut 2 bases from V and 9 bases from J, with 17 bases between. The CDR3 coding sequence is TGTGCCAGCAGTTTAGGCGGGTCCGTCTATGTGCAGTACTTC. This gives the protein CASSLGGSVYVQYF.

This chain links TRBV7-9 with TRBJ2-1, with 16 bases lining up with TRBD2. CDR1 and CDR2 from the germline V gene are SEHNR and FQNEAQ (reference sequence). Trimming cost V 5 bases and J 10 bases; bases outside gene matches: 8. The CDR3 contains 16 residues. CDR3 in amino acids: CASSGAGLAGGWEQFF. CDR3 in DNA: TGTGCCAGCAGCGGCGCGGGACTAGCGGGAGGGTGGGAGCAGTTCTTC. The full variable domain, its missing parts supplied by reference TRBV7-9 and TRBJ2-1, is DTGVSQNPRHKITKRGQNVTFRCDPISEHNRLYWYRQTLGQGPEFLTYFQNEAQLEKSRLLSDRFSAERPKGSFSTLEIQRTEQGDSAMYLCASSGAGLAGGWEQFFGPGTRLTVL.

The sample holds one count of this clone. The chain is built from TRBV5-6 and TRBJ2-7, with TRBD2 matching 7 bases. The germline gives CDR1 SGHDT, CDR2 YYEEEE. The CDR3 extends over 14 amino acids. V was clipped by 4 bases and J by 5 bases; unmatched bases: 9. The CDR3, as DNA: TGTGCCAGCAGCCAGGTTGGGGGGGTCCACGAGCAGTACTTC. Its translation is CASSQVGGVHEQYF.

The rearrangement links TRBV10-3 to TRBJ1-6; D is possibly TRBD1 (5 bases). Trimming shortened V by 10 bases and J by 13 bases, and 26 bases separated the two germline ends. The CDR3 has 15 amino acids. Germline CDR1 ENHRY, CDR2 SYGVKD. The CDR3 protein is CATQDTDSSKSPLHF. CDR3 coding DNA: TGTGCCACCCAGGACACTGATTCATCTAAATCGCCCCTCCACTTT.